The clone carrying this T cell receptor (beta chain) was seen a few times. Its antigen is still unknown. TCRdb re-analysed the 5' RACE reads in MiXCR, keeping a single row per CDR3 protein. The repertoire holds about 530,000 distinct CDR3 sequences, with about 22% as singletons. This sample is part of a study of identical twins. Everyone who donated was a healthy Caucasian. Deletions cut 1 base from V and 0 bases from J, with 22 bases between. The CDR3 loop spans 21 amino acids. Germline V gives CDR1 MDHEN, CDR2 SYDVKM. Broader study findings: Invariant populations such as MAIT and iNKT cells could partly muddle zero-insertion analyses. Compared with models, monozygotic twins showed more out-of-frame TCR alpha sharing.

The sample also formed part of further work on yellow fever vaccine responses in identical twins.

The rearrangement joins TRBV28 to TRBJ2-6; D might be TRBD1 (5 bases). Sequenced material: CD4+ T cells sorted from blood. This receptor was taken from a woman between 18 and 29 years old in good health. CDR3 protein: CASSLFRDSSRTYSGANVLTF. The CDR3 nucleotides are TGTGCCAGCAGTTTATTTCGTGACAGCTCAAGAACCTACTCTGGGGCCAACGTCCTGACTTTC.